This T cell receptor beta chain is drawn from a study of tumor-infiltrating lymphocytes in localized non-small cell lung cancer. Study at large: The cohort mixed smokers and never-smokers, several histologies, and some post-neoadjuvant-chemotherapy samples.

Profiled with immunoSEQ multiplex PCR; TCRdb holds only in-frame clones, not every one. The sample yields fewer than 8,000 clones, 60% to 80% seen once. Points from the study as a whole: Available tissue quantity limited TCR sequencing to a patient subset.

As for this clone: What it recognizes is unknown.

This CDR3 is built from 16 residues. Trimming left V 6 bases short and J 4 bases short, with 21 bases between. Germline V CDR1 and CDR2: SNHLY, FYNNEI. V gene TRBV2 combines with J gene TRBJ1-1; tentative D call: TRBD1 (5 bases). Input material: lung tumor tissue. This receptor was identified in a human donor with non-small cell lung cancer. The CDR3 DNA is TGTGCCAGCAGCGATTTACAGGACCTCTCGCGCACTGAAGCTTTCTTT. Translating gives CASSDLQDLSRTEAFF.